This T cell receptor (beta chain) was retrieved from a study of early T cells in non-severe SARS-CoV-2 infection. In the library, individual cDNA molecules carried attached unique molecular identifiers. MiXCR was run by TCRdb on the 5' RACE reads, yielding one entry per CDR3 protein. The sample has nearly 95,000 distinct CDR3 sequences, approximately 16% seen once. The length of the CDR3 is 14 residues. V lost 7 bases and J lost 0, with 11 bases in between. In germline, CDR1 is SNHLY, CDR2 FYNNEI. Study-level points and caveats: VDJdb matching, biased toward anti-spike CD8 responses, missed private and CD4 specificities.

There are a few counts of this clonotype. The antigen remains undetermined. This clonotype was obtained from an adult who was a healthcare worker with PCR-confirmed SARS-CoV-2 infection or an uninfected control (not recorded which). The sample here was whole blood, taken at baseline. The gene calls are TRBV2 and TRBJ2-3; D is unclear. The CDR3 DNA is TGTGCCAGCATACACCTCTCTAGCACAGATACGCAGTATTTT. Translating it yields CASIHLSSTDTQYF.